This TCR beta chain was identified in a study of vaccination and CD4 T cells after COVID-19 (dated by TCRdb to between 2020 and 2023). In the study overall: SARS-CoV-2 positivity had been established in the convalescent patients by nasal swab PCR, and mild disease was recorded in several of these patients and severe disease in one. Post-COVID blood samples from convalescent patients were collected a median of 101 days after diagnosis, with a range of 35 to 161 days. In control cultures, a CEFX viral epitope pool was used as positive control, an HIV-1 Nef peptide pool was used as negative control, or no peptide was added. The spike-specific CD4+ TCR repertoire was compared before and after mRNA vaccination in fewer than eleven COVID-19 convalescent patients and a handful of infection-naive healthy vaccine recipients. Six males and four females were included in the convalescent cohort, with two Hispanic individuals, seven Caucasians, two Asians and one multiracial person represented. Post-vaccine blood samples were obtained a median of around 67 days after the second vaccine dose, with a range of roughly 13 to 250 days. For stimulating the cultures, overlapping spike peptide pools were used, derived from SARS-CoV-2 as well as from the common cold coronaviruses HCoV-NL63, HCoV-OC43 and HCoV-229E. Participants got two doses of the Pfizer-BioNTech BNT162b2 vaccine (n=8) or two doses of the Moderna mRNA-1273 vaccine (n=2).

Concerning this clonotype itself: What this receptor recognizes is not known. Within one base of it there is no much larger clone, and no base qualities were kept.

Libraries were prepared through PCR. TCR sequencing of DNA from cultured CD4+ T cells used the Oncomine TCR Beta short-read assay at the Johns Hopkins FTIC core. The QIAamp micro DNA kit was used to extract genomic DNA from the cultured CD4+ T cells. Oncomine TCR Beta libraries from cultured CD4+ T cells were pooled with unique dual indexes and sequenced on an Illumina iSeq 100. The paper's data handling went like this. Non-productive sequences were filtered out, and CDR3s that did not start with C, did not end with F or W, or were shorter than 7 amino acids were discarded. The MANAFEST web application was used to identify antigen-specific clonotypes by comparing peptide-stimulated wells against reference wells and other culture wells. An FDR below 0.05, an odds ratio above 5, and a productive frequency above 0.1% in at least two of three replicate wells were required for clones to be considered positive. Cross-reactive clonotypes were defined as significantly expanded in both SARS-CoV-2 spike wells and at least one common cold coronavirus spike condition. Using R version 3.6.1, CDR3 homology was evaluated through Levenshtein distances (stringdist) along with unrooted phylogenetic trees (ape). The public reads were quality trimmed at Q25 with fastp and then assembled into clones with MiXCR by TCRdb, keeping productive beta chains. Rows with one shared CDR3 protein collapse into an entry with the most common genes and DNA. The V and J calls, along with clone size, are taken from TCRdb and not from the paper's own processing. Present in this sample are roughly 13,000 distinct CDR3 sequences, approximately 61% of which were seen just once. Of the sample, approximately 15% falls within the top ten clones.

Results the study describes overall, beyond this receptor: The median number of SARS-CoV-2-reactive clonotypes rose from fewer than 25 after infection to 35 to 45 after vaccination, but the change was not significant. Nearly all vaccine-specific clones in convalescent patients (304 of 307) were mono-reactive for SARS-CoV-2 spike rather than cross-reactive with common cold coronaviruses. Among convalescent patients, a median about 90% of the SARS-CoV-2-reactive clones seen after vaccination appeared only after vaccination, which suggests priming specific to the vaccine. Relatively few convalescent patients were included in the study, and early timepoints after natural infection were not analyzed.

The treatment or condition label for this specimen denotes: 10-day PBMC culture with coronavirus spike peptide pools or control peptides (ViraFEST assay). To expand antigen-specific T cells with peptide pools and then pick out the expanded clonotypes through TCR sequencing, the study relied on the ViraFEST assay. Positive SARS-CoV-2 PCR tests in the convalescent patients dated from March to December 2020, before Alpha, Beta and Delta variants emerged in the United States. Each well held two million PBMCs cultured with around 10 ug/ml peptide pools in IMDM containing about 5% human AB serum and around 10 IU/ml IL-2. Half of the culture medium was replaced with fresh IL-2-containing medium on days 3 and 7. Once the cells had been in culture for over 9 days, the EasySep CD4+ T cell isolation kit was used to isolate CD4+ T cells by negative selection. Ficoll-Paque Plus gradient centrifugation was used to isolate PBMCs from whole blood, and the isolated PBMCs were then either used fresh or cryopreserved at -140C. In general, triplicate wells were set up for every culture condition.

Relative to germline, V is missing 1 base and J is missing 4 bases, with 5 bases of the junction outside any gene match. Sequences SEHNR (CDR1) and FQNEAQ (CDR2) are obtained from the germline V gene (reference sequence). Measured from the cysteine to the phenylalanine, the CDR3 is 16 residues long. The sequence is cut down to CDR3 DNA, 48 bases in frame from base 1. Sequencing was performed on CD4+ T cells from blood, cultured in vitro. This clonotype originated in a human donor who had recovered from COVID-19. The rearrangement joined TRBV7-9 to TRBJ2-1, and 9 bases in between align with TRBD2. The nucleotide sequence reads TGTGCCAGCAGCTTAGTTTTCACTAGCGGGTACAATGAGCAGTTCTTC. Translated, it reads CASSLVFTSGYNEQFF. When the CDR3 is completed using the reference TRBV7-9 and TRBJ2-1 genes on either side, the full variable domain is DTGVSQNPRHKITKRGQNVTFRCDPISEHNRLYWYRQTLGQGPEFLTYFQNEAQLEKSRLLSDRFSAERPKGSFSTLEIQRTEQGDSAMYLCASSLVFTSGYNEQFFGPGTRLTVL.